Given below is one T cell receptor (beta chain) in context. CDR3 length: 15 amino acids. The V gene's germline CDR1 is LNHNV and CDR2 YYDKDF (reference sequence). V shed 3 bases and J shed 4 bases, with 15 bases lying between them. Here immunoSEQ multiplex PCR was the method, and the copy in TCRdb shows in-frame clones only, minus some. Of around 100,000 clones in the sample, 88% were seen once. This sample is part of a study of T cell responses to AZD1222 COVID-19 vaccine. This TCR was recovered from an adult in good health. The chain carries TRBV15 and TRBJ1-2; D possibly corresponds to TRBD1 (6 bases). The sequencing used peripheral blood, collected on day 0 of AZD1222 vaccination. The CDR3 sequence is CATSRSRGSIYGYTF. For the CDR3, the DNA is TGTGCCACCAGCAGGAGCAGGGGTTCTATCTATGGCTACACCTTC.